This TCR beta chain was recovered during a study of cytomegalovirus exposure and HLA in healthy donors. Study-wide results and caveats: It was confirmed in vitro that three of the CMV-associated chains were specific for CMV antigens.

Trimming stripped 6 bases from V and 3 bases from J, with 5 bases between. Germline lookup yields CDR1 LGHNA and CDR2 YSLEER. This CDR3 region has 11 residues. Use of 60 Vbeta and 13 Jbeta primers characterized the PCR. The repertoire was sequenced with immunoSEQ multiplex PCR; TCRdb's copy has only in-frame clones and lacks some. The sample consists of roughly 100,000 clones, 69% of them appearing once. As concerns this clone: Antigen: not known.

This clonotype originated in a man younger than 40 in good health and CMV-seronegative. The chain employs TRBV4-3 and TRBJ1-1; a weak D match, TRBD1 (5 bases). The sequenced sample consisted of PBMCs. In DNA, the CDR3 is TGCGCCAGCAGAGGGGACACTGAAGCTTTCTTT. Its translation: CASRGDTEAFF.